One and the same sample provided the 9 T cell receptor beta chains below, sequenced in a study of CD8 T cells in ankylosing spondylitis. Each CDR3 protein gets one entry after TCRdb re-called the 5' RACE reads with MiXCR. The table has 800,000 to 900,000 distinct CDR3 sequences, about 11% seen once. General study results and limits: Ankylosing spondylitis blood appeared to be characterized by a TCR beta motif of eight highly homologous variants.

No cognate antigen is known for these TCRs. Sequenced input: blood, either unsorted or a sorted T cell fraction (not recorded which). These receptors all come from a male donor with ankylosing spondylitis.

This clonotype was found a few times. This sequence joins TRBV4-2 and TRBJ2-1, with D uncertain. Trimming took off 0 bases at V and 8 bases at J, with 17 bases between the two ends. CDR3 length: 16 residues. Germline V gene lookup returns CDR1 LGHNA and CDR2 YNFKEQ. CDR3 bases: TGTGCCAGCAGCCAAGATCCGGGCACTCCTACGTATGAGCAGTTCTTC. Protein: CASSQDPGTPTYEQFF.

Only a few counts were recorded for this clonotype. The CDR3 sequence: CASSLGLAGGVETQYF. The CDR3 nucleotides read TGTGCCAGCAGTTTAGGGCTAGCGGGAGGAGTGGAGACCCAGTACTTC. This chain uses TRBV12-3 or TRBV12-4 with TRBJ2-5; 11 bases map to TRBD2. CDR3 length equals 16 residues. The trim removed 1 base at V and 5 bases at J, leaving 6 bases unmatched.

The chain joins TRBV7-8 to TRBJ2-3, with D tentatively TRBD2 (6 bases). Per the germline V gene, CDR1 is SGHVS and CDR2 is FQNEAQ. The germline V and J ends were trimmed by 5 bases and 3 bases, with 18 bases remaining between them. This CDR3 has 16 amino acids. CDR3 protein: CASSPSSGGRTDTQYF. DNA for the CDR3: TGTGCCAGCAGCCCCTCTTCCGGGGGACGGACAGATACGCAGTATTTT.

In this sample, this clonotype turned up many times. The chain uses TRBV20-1 and TRBJ1-2; the match to TRBD1 covers 7 bases. The CDR3 is made up of 12 amino acids. Per germline, CDR1 DFQATT and CDR2 SNEGSKA (reference sequence). J lost 5 bases, V lost 5 bases, and 5 bases had no gene match. The CDR3 sequence is CSAAGTAYGYTF. The CDR3 DNA sequence: TGCAGTGCTGCGGGGACAGCTTATGGCTACACCTTC.

This clonotype has only a few counts. The genes are TRBV10-1 and TRBJ2-3, with D hard to call. Trimming pared 2 bases from V and 7 bases from J, leaving 16 bases between. Germline V gives CDR1 WNHNN, CDR2 SYGVQD (reference sequence). CDR3 size: 15 residues. The CDR3 region is CASSEVPRIVNTQYF. As DNA, the CDR3 is TGCGCCAGCAGTGAGGTACCGAGAATTGTGAATACGCAGTATTTT.

The sample holds a few counts of this clonotype. V is TRBV11-2 and J is TRBJ1-2, with D hard to call. CDR1 is SGHAT and CDR2 is FQNNGV in the germline V gene. This CDR3 has 14 residues. V gave up 1 base and J gave up 3 bases, with 9 bases separating them. The CDR3: CASSLVYRDYGYTF. CDR3 nucleotides: TGTGCCAGCAGCTTAGTCTACCGCGACTATGGCTACACCTTC.

This sequence joins TRBV6-5 and TRBJ2-1; no definite D call. Trimming shortened V by 2 bases and J by 2 bases, and 10 bases separated the two germline ends. From germline, CDR1 is MNHEY and CDR2 SVGAGI. This CDR3 is 15 amino acids long. The CDR3 DNA reads TGTGCCAGCAGTTACGGTCCGCTCCCCTACAATGAGCAGTTCTTC. It translates to CASSYGPLPYNEQFF.

The chain employs TRBV11-2 and TRBJ2-1; D might be TRBD2 (6 bases). Trimming shortened V by 0 bases and J by 9 bases, and 12 bases separated the two germline ends. The length of the CDR3 is 14 residues. CDR1 SGHAT and CDR2 FQNNGV come from the germline V gene. The CDR3 loop is CASSLETGTPEQFF. For the CDR3, the DNA is TGTGCCAGCAGCTTAGAAACCGGGACTCCTGAGCAGTTCTTC. Using reference TRBV11-2 and TRBJ2-1 for the parts outside the CDR3, the full variable domain is EAGVAQSPRYKIIEKRQSVAFWCNPISGHATLYWYQQILGQGPKLLIQFQNNGVVDDSQLPKDRFSAERLKGVDSTLKIQPAKLEDSAVYLCASSLETGTPEQFFGPGTRLTVL.

At least ten counts were recorded for this clonotype. The rearrangement links TRBV7-9 to TRBJ2-3; 10 bases align to TRBD2. Germline assignment: CDR1 SEHNR and CDR2 FQNEAQ (reference sequence). The junction had 2 bases not matched to a gene; V was cut back by 2 bases and J by 0 bases. The CDR3 spans 16 residues. CDR3 bases: TGTGCCAGCAGCTTAACTAGCGGGATGAGCACAGATACGCAGTATTTT. Protein product: CASSLTSGMSTDTQYF.